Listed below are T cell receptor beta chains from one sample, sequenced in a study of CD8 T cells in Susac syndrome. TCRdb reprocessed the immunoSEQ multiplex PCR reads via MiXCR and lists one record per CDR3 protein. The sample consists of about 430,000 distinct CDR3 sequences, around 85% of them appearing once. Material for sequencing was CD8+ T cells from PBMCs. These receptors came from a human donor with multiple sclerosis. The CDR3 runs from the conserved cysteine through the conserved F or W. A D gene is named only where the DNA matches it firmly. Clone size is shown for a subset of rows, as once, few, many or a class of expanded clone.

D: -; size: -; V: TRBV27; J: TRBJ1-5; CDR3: CASSYGEGQPQHF; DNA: TGTGCCAGCAGCTACGGGGAGGGTCAGCCCCAGCATTTT
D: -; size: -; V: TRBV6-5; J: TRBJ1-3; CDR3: CASSYSPTESGNTIYF; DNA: TGTGCCAGCAGTTACTCCCCGACAGAATCTGGAAACACCATATATTTT
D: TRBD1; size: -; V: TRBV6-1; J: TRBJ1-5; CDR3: CASSDDQGAHQPQHF; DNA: TGTGCCAGCAGTGACGATCAGGGGGCACATCAGCCCCAGCATTTT
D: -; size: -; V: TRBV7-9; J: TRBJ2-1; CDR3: CASGGGSYNEQFF; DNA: TGTGCCAGCGGAGGGGGCTCCTACAATGAGCAGTTCTTC
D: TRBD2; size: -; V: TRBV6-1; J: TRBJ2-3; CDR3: CASTTGLAARTDTQYF; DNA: TGTGCCAGCACCACGGGACTAGCGGCCCGCACAGATACGCAGTATTTT
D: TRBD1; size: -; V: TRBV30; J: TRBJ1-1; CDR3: CAWSVSGTGRTEAFF; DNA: TGTGCCTGGAGTGTTTCGGGGACAGGGAGGACTGAAGCTTTCTTT
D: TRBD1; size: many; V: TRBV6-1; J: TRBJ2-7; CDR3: CASSPGTAYEQYF; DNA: TGTGCCAGCAGTCCCGGGACAGCCTACGAGCAGTACTTC
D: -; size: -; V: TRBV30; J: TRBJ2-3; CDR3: CAWSLSGGADTQYF; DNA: TGTGCCTGGAGCCTCAGTGGGGGCGCAGATACGCAGTATTTT
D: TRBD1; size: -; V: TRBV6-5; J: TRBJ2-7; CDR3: CASSYEGTGLSEQYF; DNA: TGTGCCAGCAGTTACGAGGGGACAGGGTTATCCGAGCAGTACTTC
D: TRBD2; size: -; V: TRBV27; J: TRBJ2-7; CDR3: CASRPSGDYEQYF; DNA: TGTGCCAGCAGGCCTAGCGGTGACTACGAGCAGTACTTC
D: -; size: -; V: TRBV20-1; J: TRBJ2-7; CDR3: CSARDSLRSYEQYF; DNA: TGCAGTGCTAGAGACAGTCTGCGCTCCTACGAGCAGTACTTC
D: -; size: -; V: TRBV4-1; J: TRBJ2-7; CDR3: CASSQEVEFYEQYF; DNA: TGCGCCAGCAGCCAAGAGGTGGAGTTTTACGAGCAGTACTTC
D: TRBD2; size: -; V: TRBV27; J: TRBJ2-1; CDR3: CASSYFGRLDEQFF; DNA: TGTGCCAGCAGTTATTTCGGGAGGCTGGATGAGCAGTTCTTC
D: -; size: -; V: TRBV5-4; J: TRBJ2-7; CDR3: CASSFLAAAGRGSLRYEQYF; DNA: TGTGCCAGCAGCTTTCTCGCCGCAGCTGGACGGGGGAGCCTAAGGTACGAGCAGTACTTC
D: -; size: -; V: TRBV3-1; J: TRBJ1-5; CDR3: CASSQGSYSNQPQHF; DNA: TGTGCCAGCAGCCAAGGTTCGTATAGCAATCAGCCCCAGCATTTT
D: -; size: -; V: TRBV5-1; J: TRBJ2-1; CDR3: CASWGVSYNEQFF; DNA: TGCGCCAGCTGGGGCGTTTCCTACAATGAGCAGTTCTTC
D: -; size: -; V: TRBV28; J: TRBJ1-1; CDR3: CASSPEIRTEAFF; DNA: TGTGCCAGCAGCCCGGAAATCAGGACTGAAGCTTTCTTT
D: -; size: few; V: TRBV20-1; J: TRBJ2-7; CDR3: CSARQGSSYEQYF; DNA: TGCAGTGCTAGACAGGGGAGCTCCTACGAGCAGTACTTC
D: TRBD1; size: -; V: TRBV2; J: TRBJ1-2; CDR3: CASSQHGTGGIYGYTF; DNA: TGTGCCAGCAGTCAACACGGGACAGGGGGAATCTATGGCTACACCTTC
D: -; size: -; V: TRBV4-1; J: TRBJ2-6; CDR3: CASSQDTGTGANVLTF; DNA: TGCGCCAGCAGCCAAGATACGGGGACTGGGGCCAACGTCCTGACTTTC
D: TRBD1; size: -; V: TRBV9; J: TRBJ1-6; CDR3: CAGSSGQLNSPLHF; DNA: TGTGCCGGCAGCTCGGGACAGCTAAATTCACCCCTCCACTTT
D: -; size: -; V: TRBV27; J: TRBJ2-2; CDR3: CASSPEGFSDTGELFF; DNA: TGTGCCAGCAGTCCCGAGGGTTTTTCGGACACCGGGGAGCTGTTTTTT
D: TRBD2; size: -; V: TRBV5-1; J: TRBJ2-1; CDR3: CASSWPTGTGGSYNEQFF; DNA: TGCGCCAGCAGCTGGCCGACTGGTACGGGGGGATCCTACAATGAGCAGTTCTTC
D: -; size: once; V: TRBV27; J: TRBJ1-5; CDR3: CASSLGGLGESNQPQHF; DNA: TGTGCCAGCAGTTTGGGGGGGCTAGGAGAGAGCAATCAGCCCCAGCATTTT
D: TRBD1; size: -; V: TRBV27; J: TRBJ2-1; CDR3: CASTPDRVSSYNEQFF; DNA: TGTGCCAGCACCCCGGACAGGGTGAGCTCCTACAATGAGCAGTTCTTC
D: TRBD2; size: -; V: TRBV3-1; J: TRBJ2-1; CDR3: CASSQEAGGNNEQFF; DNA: TGTGCCAGCAGCCAAGAAGCGGGGGGTAACAATGAGCAGTTCTTC
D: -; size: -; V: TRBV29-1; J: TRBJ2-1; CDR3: CSVVRENSYNEQFF; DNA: TGCAGCGTTGTTCGGGAGAACTCCTACAATGAGCAGTTCTTC
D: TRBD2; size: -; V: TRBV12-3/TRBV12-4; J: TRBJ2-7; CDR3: CASSWSLAGVHEQYF; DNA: TGTGCCAGCAGTTGGTCCCTAGCGGGTGTCCACGAGCAGTACTTC
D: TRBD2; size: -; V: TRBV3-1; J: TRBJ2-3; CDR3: CASSQEAGGPPTDTQYF; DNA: TGTGCCAGCAGCCAAGAGGCGGGAGGGCCCCCAACAGATACGCAGTATTTT
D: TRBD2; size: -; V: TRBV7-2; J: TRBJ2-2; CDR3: CASSYPSGGYTGELFF; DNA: TGTGCCAGCAGCTATCCGAGCGGGGGGTACACCGGGGAGCTGTTTTTT
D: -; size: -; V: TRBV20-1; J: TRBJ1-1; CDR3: CSARGSDEAFF; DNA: TGCAGTGCTAGAGGTTCGGATGAAGCTTTCTTT
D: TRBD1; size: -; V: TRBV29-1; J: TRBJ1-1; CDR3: CSVEMRGRTEAFF; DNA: TGCAGCGTTGAGATGAGGGGGCGGACTGAAGCTTTCTTT
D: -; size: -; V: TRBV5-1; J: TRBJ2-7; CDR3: CASSLLHILDEQYF; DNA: TGCGCCAGCAGCTTGTTACATATTTTGGACGAGCAGTACTTC